One and the same sample provided the 9 T cell receptor beta chains below, sequenced in a study of blood T cell repertoires in COVID-19. Repertoires were generated with immunoSEQ multiplex PCR, while TCRdb's copy carries only in-frame clones and drops some. Altogether some 200,000 clones are present, about 86% being singletons, with the ten largest covering 3% to 3.5%. The source material was PBMCs or T cells enriched from blood (not recorded which). These receptors came from a woman in her 50s in a cohort exposed to, infected with or recovered from COVID-19 (not recorded which).

This chain joins TRBV7-9 and TRBJ1-4; TRBD1 aligns across 7 bases. Germline values: CDR1 SEHNR, CDR2 FQNEAQ (reference sequence). V was pared by 3 bases and J by 0 bases, with 4 bases of the junction left unmatched. The CDR3 is made up of 16 amino acids. The CDR3 DNA sequence: TGTGCCAGCAGCTTGGCGGGGACAGCAACTAATGAAAAACTGTTTTTT. It translates to CASSLAGTATNEKLFF.

The V and J genes are TRBV13 and TRBJ1-6; D perhaps matches TRBD1 (6 bases). V lost 2 bases and J 9 bases, leaving 8 bases between the germline ends. The CDR3 is 13 amino acids. CDR1 is PRHDT and CDR2 is FYEKMQ in the germline V gene (reference sequence). Here the CDR3 reads CASSLQGFSPLHF. The CDR3 DNA reads as TGTGCCAGCAGCTTACAGGGGTTTTCACCCCTCCACTTT.

This chain links TRBV28 with TRBJ2-3, with D possibly matching TRBD1 (5 bases). The CDR3 consists of 17 residues. V lost 1 base and J lost 0, with 14 bases in between. Germline-derived CDR1 and CDR2 are MDHEN and SYDVKM. CDR3 DNA sequence: TGTGCCAGCAGTTTATTCCCTCCCGACAGAAGCACAGATACGCAGTATTTT. The encoded protein is CASSLFPPDRSTDTQYF.

V is TRBV7-8 and J is TRBJ2-2; tentatively, D is TRBD1 (6 bases). Between the trimmed V and J ends, which lost 1 base and 11 bases, there was a span of 14 bases. The CDR3 loop spans 14 amino acids. The V gene's germline CDR1 is SGHVS and CDR2 FQNEAQ. The CDR3 bases are TGTGCCAGCAGCTTAGGTGGGGGCCACCCTGAGCTGTTTTTT. Encoded protein: CASSLGGGHPELFF.

The rearrangement uses TRBV4-3 and TRBJ2-6; D uncertain. Trimming shortened V by 0 bases and J by 1 base, and 10 bases separated the two germline ends. The germline V gene encodes CDR1 LGHNA and CDR2 YSLEER. The CDR3 totals 17 residues. The CDR3 reads CASSQEASGSGANVLTF. The CDR3 region has the DNA TGCGCCAGCAGCCAAGAGGCCTCCGGGTCTGGGGCCAACGTCCTGACTTTC.

The chain combines TRBV7-3 with TRBJ1-1; TRBD1 agrees at 7 bases. V lost 3 bases to trimming and J lost 5 bases; unmatched junction nucleotides: 6. This CDR3 region has 14 residues. Germline values: CDR1 SGHTA, CDR2 FQGTGA. CDR3 in DNA: TGTGCCAGCAGCTTGAGGGGGCGGGATACTGAAGCTTTCTTT. It is translated as CASSLRGRDTEAFF. The full variable domain, in which reference TRBV7-3 and TRBJ1-1 provide the parts outside the CDR3, is GAGVSQTPSNKVTEKGKYVELRCDPISGHTALYWYRQSLGQGPEFLIYFQGTGAADDSGLPNDRFFAVRPEGSVSTLKIQRTERGDSAVYLCASSLRGRDTEAFFGQGTRLTVV.

Details on this clone: Other DNA sequences in the same sample also yield this CDR3. This chain joins TRBV19 and TRBJ2-3; maybe TRBD1 (7 bases). Trimming removed 2 bases from V and 4 bases from J, with 10 bases in between. CDR1 and CDR2 from the germline V gene are LNHDA and SQIVND (reference sequence). The CDR3 sequence is 14 residues long. CDR3 DNA sequence: TGTGCCAGTAGTATACAGGGGGGCGCAGATACGCAGTATTTT. Amino acids: CASSIQGGADTQYF.

The rearrangement links TRBV11-1 to TRBJ1-1; D is uncertain. CDR1 and CDR2 from the germline V gene are SGHAT and FQDESV (reference sequence). The CDR3 is made up of 14 amino acids. V dropped 3 bases and J dropped 4 bases, with 12 bases sitting between them. CDR3 nucleotide sequence: TGTGCCAGCAGCTTTAGCGAGGGTCGCACTGAAGCTTTCTTT. The encoded protein is CASSFSEGRTEAFF.

The chain is built from TRBV6-5 and TRBJ1-1; D remains unclear. The V end was cut by 1 base, the J end by 5 bases, with 14 bases between. The germline gives CDR1 MNHEY, CDR2 SVGAGI. The CDR3 sequence is 15 residues long. CDR3 nucleotides: TGTGCCAGCAGTTACTTATCCTCCGGGGATACTGAAGCTTTCTTT. It yields the protein CASSYLSSGDTEAFF.